This T cell receptor (beta chain) was profiled in a study of identical twins. Study results and caveats: The more abundant beta clonotypes in cord blood had fewer insertions, and memory repertoires did not show this.

The CDR3 contains 14 residues. The V gene's germline CDR1 is MNHNS and CDR2 SASEGT. V lost 1 base, J lost 4 bases, and 3 bases stayed unmatched. TCRdb itself ran the 5' RACE reads through MiXCR, one entry per CDR3 protein. The sample consists of 1.5 million to 2 million distinct CDR3 sequences, less than 40% of them appearing once. Points on this clonotype: Antigen specificity is unknown.

The sample consisted of cord blood. The V and J genes are TRBV6-1 and TRBJ1-2, with 7 bases aligning to TRBD1. The clonotype originates from a newborn girl in good health. The CDR3 nucleotides are TGTGCCAGCAGTGAAGACCCAGGGGGCTATGGCTACACCTTC. Translating gives CASSEDPGGYGYTF.